This TCR beta chain is drawn from a study of long-term antiretroviral therapy in people with HIV. Study-level background: Some samples came about a decade before the 2015 immediate-ART recommendation, and these were the earliest.

Every participant gave one or more pre-ART and two or more post-ART PBMC samples. Runs used v3.0 of the immunoSEQ assay and were done at survey level. TCRdb keeps only in-frame clones here, not all; method: immunoSEQ multiplex PCR. The table records approximately 33,000 clones, roughly 80% of them present only once. Germline assignment: CDR1 SGHTA and CDR2 FQGTGA. The germline V and J ends were trimmed by 5 bases and 4 bases, with 17 bases remaining between them. This CDR3 has 15 residues. V is TRBV7-3 and J is TRBJ1-2; TRBD1 might be the D (6 bases). The sequenced sample was unsorted PBMCs, obtained 0.4 years before starting antiretroviral therapy. The receptor comes from a man aged 18 to 30 with HIV. Here the CDR3 DNA reads TGTGCCAGCAGCCTCCGAACAGGGCCATCCTATGGCTACACCTTC. Translation: CASSLRTGPSYGYTF.